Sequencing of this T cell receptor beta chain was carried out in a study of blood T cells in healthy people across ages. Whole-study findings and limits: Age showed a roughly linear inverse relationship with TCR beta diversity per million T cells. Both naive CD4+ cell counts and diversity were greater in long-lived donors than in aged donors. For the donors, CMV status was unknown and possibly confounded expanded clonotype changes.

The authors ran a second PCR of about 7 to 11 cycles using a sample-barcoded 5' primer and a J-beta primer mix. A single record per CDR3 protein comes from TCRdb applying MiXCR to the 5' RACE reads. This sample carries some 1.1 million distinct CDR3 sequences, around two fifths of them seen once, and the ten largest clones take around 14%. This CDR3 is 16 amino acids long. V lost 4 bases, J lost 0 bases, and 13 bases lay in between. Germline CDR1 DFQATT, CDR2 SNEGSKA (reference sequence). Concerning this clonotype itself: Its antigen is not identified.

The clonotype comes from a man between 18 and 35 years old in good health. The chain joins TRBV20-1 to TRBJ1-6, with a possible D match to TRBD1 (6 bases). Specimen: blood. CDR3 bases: TGCAGTGCTACCTACAGGGTTAGCTCCTATAATTCACCCCTCCACTTT. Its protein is CSATYRVSSYNSPLHF.